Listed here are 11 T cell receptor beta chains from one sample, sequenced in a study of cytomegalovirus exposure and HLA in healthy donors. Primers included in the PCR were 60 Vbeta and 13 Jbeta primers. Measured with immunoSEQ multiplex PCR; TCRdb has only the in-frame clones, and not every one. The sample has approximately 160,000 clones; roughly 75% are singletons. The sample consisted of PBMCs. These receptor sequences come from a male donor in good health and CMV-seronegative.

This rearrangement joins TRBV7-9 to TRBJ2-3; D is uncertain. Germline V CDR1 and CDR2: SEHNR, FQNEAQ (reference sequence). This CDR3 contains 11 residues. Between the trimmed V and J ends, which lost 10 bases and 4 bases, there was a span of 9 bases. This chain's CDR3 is CATRSADTQYF. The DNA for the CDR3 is TGTGCCACCCGTTCCGCAGATACGCAGTATTTT.

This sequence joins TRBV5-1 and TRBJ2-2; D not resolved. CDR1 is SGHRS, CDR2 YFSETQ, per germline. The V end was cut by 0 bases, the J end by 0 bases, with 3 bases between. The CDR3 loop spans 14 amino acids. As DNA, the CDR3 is TGCGCCAGCAGCTTGGTAGCGAACACCGGGGAGCTGTTTTTT. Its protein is CASSLVANTGELFF.

The CDR3, as DNA: TGTGCCAGCAGCTTCGTCGACAGGGAGGATGGCTACACCTTC. Translated: CASSFVDREDGYTF. This rearrangement joins TRBV5-6 to TRBJ1-2, with TRBD1 matching 7 bases. CDR1 and CDR2 from the germline V gene are SGHDT and YYEEEE. The length of the CDR3 is 14 residues. Losses at the gene ends were 2 bases for V and 6 bases for J; bases not matched to a gene: 7.

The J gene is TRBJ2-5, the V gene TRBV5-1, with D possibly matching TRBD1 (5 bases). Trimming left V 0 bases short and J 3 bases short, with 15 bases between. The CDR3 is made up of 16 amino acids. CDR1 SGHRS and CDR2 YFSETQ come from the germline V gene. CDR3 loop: CASSLASRVGEETQYF. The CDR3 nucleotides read TGCGCCAGCAGCTTGGCGTCCAGGGTTGGAGAAGAGACCCAGTACTTC.

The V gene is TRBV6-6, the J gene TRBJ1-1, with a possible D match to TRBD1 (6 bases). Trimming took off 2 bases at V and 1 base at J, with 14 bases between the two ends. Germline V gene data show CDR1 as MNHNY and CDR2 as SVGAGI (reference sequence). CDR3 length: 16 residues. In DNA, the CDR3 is TGTGCCAGCAGTTACACGGGTGGGGGCCCGAACACTGAAGCTTTCTTT. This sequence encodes CASSYTGGGPNTEAFF.

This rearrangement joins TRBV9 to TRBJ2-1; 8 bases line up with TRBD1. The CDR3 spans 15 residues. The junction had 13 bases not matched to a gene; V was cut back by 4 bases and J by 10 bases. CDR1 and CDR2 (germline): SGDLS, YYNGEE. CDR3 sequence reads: CASSLWTGLVEEQFF. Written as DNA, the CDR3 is TGTGCCAGCAGCCTATGGACAGGGCTGGTCGAAGAGCAGTTCTTC.

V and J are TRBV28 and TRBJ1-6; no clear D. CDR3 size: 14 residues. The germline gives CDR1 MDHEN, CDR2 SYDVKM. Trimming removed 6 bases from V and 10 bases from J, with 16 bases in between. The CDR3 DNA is TGTGCCAGCAGCGCCCGAATAAACCGGTCACCCCTCCACTTT. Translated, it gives CASSARINRSPLHF.

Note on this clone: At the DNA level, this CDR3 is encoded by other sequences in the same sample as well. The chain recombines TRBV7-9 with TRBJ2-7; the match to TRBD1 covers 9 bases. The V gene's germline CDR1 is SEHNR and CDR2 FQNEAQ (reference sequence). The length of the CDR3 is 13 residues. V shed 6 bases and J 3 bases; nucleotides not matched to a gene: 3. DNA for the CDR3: TGTGCCAGCAGTTTGACAGGGGGCTACGAGCAGTACTTC. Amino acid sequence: CASSLTGGYEQYF.

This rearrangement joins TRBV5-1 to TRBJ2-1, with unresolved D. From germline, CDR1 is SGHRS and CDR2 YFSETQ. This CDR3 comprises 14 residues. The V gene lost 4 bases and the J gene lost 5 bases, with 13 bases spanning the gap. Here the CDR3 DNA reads TGCGCCAGCAGCCCCGGAGAGACGAACAATGAGCAGTTCTTC. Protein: CASSPGETNNEQFF.

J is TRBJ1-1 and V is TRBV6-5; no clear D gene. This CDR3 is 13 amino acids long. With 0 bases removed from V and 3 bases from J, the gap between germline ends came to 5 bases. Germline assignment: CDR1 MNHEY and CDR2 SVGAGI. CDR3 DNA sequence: TGTGCCAGCAGTTACTCCCGAGACACTGAAGCTTTCTTT. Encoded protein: CASSYSRDTEAFF.

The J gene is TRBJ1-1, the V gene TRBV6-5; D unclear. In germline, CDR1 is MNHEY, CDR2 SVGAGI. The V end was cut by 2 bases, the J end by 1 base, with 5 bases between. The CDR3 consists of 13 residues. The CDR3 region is CASSYGRNTEAFF. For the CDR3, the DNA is TGTGCCAGCAGTTACGGCCGGAACACTGAAGCTTTCTTT.